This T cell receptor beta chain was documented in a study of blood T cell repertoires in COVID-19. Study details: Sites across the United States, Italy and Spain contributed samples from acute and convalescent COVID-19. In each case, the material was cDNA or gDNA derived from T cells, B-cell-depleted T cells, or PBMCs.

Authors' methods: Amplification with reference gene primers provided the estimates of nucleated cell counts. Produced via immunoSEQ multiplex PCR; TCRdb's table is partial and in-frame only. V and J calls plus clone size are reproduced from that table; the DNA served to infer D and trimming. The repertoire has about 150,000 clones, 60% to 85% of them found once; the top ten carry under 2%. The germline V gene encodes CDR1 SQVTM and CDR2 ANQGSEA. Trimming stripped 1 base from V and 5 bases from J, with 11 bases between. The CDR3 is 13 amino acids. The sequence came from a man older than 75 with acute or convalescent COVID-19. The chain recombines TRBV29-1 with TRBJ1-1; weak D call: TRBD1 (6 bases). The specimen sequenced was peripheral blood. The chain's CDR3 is CSVEGKGGTEAFF. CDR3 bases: TGCAGCGTTGAAGGGAAAGGGGGTACTGAAGCTTTCTTT.